Listed below are T cell receptor beta chains from one sample, sequenced in a study of beta chain features in type 1 diabetes. This table comes from immunoSEQ multiplex PCR, and its TCRdb copy is limited to in-frame clones, with some not included. In the table there are some 150,000 clones, around 10% of which are singletons. Sequenced input: central memory CD4+ T cells from blood. The receptors shown here come from a man between 18 and 35 years old in good health. CDR3s include the opening cysteine and the closing phenylalanine or tryptophan.

>TRBJ1-2|TRBV5-6
CASSAGTGKGYTF
>TRBJ2-7|TRBV27
CASSLLAGVLFEQYF
>TRBJ2-2|TRBV30
CAGKGEANTGELFF
>TRBJ1-1|TRBV7-2
CASSLRGTEAFF
>TRBJ2-1|TRBV6-1
CASSRSGYNEQFF
>TRBJ2-7|TRBV10-3
CAISPGQGVYEQYF
>TRBJ2-1|TRBV7-6
CASSFPQGYSEQFF
>TRBJ1-1|TRBV18
CASSPEKIPNTEAFF
>TRBJ1-2|TRBV15
CATSRDSYGYTF
>TRBJ2-7|TRBV7-2
CASSLSSIYEQYF
>TRBJ1-1|TRBV25-1
CASRMNTEAFF
>TRBJ2-5|TRBV5-4
CASSQDGLAGGPRQETQYF
>TRBJ1-5|TRBV6-6
CASSYLAGSNQPQHF
>TRBJ2-4|TRBV28
CASSLQGAGKNIQYF
>TRBJ2-7|TRBV6-1
CASTPTGGLLSEQYF
>TRBJ2-5|TRBV7-6
CASSLQSRSGETQYF
>TRBJ1-2|TRBV27
CASGHPLLSTGNYGYTF
>TRBJ1-3|TRBV9
CASSFTGGGNTIYF
>TRBJ1-2|TRBV30
CACRGSEYGYTF
>TRBJ1-1|TRBV28
CASSLYTGVGTEAFF
>TRBJ1-4|TRBV30
CAWAAFGRKNEKLFF
>TRBJ2-2|TRBV10-3
CAISESTMSTGELFF
>TRBJ2-5|TRBV7-3
CASSFSGTRGETQYF
>TRBJ1-2|TRBV7-9
CASRGTGGGYTF
>TRBJ1-5|TRBV28
CASSPGHRASNQPQHF
>TRBJ2-5|TRBV6-5
CASSHRDQETQYF
>TRBJ1-1|TRBV9
CASSVVDFGTTEAFF
>TRBJ2-6|TRBV9
CASSPQRSGANVLTF
>TRBJ1-6|TRBV29-1
CSARDSPNSPLHF
>TRBJ2-2|TRBV7-3
CASSLNRGRAGELFF
>TRBJ1-1|TRBV27
CASKNSHRENTEAFF
>TRBJ1-5|TRBV29-1
CSVRQASNQPQHF
>TRBJ2-1|TRBV5-1
CASSLLSQGGYNEQFF
>TRBJ2-5|TRBV11-1
CASSSRIRGSETQYF
>TRBJ2-7|TRBV23-1
CASSQGQGNYEQYF
>TRBJ2-2|TRBV5-1
CASSQDRANTGELFF
>TRBJ2-6|TRBV11-1
CASSPPSSGANVLTF
>TRBJ2-1|TRBV4-2
CASSQDRLAYNEQFF
>TRBJ2-1|TRBV7-7
CASSLSAGNEQFF
>TRBJ1-4|TRBV7-2
CASRGANEKLFF
>TRBJ2-3|TRBV7-2
CASSESGHHTDTQYF
>TRBJ2-1|TRBV6-1
CASSRGLLGNEQFF
>TRBJ1-2|TRBV13
CASSQVQGYGYTF
>TRBJ2-1|TRBV4-2
CASSQVGQGWNEQFF
>TRBJ2-3|TRBV11-2
CASSFQVRSDTQYF
>TRBJ2-3|TRBV9
CASSVFSTDTQYF
>TRBJ1-6|TRBV5-8
CASSAGYSPLHF
>TRBJ1-5|TRBV19
CASSIGFGQPQHF
>TRBJ2-2|TRBV7-2
CASSLRGLAGVGGELFF
>TRBJ2-6|TRBV29-1
CSVGGTSGANVLTF
>TRBJ2-3|TRBV30
CAWSPGTGETDTQYF